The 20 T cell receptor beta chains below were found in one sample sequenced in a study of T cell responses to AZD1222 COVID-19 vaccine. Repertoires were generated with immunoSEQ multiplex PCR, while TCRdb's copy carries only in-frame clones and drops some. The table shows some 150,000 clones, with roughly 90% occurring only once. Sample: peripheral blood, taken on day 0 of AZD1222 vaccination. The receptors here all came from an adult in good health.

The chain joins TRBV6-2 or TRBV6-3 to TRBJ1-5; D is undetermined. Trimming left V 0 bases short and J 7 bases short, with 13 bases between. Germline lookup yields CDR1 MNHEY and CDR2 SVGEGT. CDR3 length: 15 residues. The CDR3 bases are TGTGCCAGCAGTTACTCCCTACGTGGCGGCCAGCCCCAGCATTTT. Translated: CASSYSLRGGQPQHF.

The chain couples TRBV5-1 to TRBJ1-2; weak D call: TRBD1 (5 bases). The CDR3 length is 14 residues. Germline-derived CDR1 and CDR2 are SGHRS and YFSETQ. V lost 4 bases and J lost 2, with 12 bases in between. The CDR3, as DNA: TGCGCCAGCAGCCCAGGACACAGAAACTATGGCTACACCTTC. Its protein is CASSPGHRNYGYTF.

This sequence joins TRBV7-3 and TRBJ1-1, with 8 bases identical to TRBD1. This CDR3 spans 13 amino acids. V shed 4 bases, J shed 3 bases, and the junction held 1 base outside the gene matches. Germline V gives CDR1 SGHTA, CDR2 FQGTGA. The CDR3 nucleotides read TGTGCCAGCAGCTCGGGACAGGACACTGAAGCTTTCTTT. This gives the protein CASSSGQDTEAFF.

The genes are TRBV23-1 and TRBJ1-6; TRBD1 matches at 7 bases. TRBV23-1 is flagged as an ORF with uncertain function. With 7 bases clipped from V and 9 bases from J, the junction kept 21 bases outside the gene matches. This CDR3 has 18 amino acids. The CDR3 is CASIRGQVAPSRSSPLHF. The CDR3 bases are TGCGCCAGCATCCGAGGACAGGTAGCACCTTCTAGGAGTTCACCCCTCCACTTT.

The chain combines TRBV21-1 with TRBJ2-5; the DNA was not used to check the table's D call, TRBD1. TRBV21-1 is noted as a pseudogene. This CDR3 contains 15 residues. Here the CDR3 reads CASPFLDREGETQYF. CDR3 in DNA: TGTGCCAGCCCCTTCTTGGACAGGGAGGGAGAGACCCAGTACTTC.

CDR3 in DNA: TGTGCCAGCAGTCCCGGGGGAGGCTGGTCCTACGAGCAGTACTTC. As protein: CASSPGGGWSYEQYF. This chain joins TRBV27 and TRBJ2-7; perhaps TRBD2 as D (6 bases). Trimming cost V 5 bases and J 1 base, with 15 bases left between them. CDR1 is MNHEY, CDR2 SMNVEV, per germline (reference sequence). This CDR3 comprises 15 residues.

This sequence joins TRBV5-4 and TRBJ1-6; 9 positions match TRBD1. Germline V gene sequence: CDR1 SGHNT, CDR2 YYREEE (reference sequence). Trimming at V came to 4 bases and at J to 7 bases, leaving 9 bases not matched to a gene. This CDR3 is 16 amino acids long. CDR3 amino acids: CASSTRTGARNSPLHF. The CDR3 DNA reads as TGTGCCAGCAGCACCCGGACAGGGGCCAGGAATTCACCCCTCCACTTT.

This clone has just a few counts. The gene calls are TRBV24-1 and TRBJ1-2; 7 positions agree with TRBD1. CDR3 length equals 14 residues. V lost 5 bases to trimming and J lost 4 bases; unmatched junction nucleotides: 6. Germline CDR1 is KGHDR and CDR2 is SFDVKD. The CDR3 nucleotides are TGTGCCACCAGTGCCCGACAGGGATCCTATGGCTACACCTTC. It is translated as CATSARQGSYGYTF.

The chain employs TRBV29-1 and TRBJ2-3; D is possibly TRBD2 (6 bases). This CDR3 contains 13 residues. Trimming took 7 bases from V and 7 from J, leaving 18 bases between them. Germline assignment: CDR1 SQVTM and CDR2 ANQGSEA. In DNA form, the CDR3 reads TGCAGCGCCGGACGGGTCGGGAGTTATACGCAGTATTTT. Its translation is CSAGRVGSYTQYF.

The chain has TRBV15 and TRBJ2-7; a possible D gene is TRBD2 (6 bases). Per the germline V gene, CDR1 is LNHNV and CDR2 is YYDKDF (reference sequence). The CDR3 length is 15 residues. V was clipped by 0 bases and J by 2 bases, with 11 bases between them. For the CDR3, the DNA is TGTGCCACCAGCAGAGATGGTAGCGGAACCTACGAGCAGTACTTC. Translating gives CATSRDGSGTYEQYF.

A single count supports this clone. Here the CDR3 reads CAISDVYEQFF. Here the CDR3 DNA reads TGTGCCATCAGTGATGTTTATGAGCAGTTCTTC. The genes are TRBV10-3 and TRBJ2-1; D gene unclear. CDR1 is ENHRY, CDR2 SYGVKD, per germline. The V and J ends lost 3 bases and 8 bases respectively, with 5 bases between them. This CDR3 is built from 11 residues.

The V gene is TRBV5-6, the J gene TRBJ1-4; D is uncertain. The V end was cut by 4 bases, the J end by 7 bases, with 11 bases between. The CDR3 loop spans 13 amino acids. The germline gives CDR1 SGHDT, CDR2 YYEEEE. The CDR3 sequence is CASSLGSLEKLFF. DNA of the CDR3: TGTGCCAGCAGCCTTGGGAGTCTTGAAAAACTGTTTTTT.

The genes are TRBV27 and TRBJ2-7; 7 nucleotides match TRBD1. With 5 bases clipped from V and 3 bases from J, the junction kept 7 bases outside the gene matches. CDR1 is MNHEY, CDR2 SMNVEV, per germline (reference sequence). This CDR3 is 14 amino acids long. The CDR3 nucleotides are TGTGCCAGCAGTCTAAAGGGGGCTCTCTACGAGCAGTACTTC. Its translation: CASSLKGALYEQYF.

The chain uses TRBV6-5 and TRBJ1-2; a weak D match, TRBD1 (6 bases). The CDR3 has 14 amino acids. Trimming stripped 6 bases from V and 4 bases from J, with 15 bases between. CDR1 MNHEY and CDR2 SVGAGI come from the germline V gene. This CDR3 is CASRNEGVTYGYTF. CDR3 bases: TGTGCCAGCAGGAACGAGGGGGTTACCTATGGCTACACCTTC.

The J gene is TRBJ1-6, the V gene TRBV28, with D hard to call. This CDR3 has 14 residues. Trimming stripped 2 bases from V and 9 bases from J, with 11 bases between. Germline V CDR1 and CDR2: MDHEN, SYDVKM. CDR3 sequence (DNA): TGTGCCAGCAGTTTACGGTTGGGCGGTTCACCCCTCCACTTT. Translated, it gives CASSLRLGGSPLHF.

The CDR3 nucleotides read TGCGCCAGCAGCTCGTCCAGGGTATCACCCTACGAGCAGTACTTC. The encoded protein is CASSSSRVSPYEQYF. The chain uses TRBV5-1 and TRBJ2-7; the D gene is possibly TRBD1 (5 bases). The V gene's germline CDR1 is SGHRS and CDR2 YFSETQ. Trimming shortened V by 3 bases and J by 2 bases, and 15 bases separated the two germline ends. The CDR3 consists of 15 residues.

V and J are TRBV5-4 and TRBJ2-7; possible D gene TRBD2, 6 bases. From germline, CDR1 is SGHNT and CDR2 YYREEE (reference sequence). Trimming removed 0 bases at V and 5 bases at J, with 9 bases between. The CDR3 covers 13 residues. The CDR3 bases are TGTGCCAGCAGCTTGGCCTTAGCGGACGAGCAGTACTTC. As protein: CASSLALADEQYF.

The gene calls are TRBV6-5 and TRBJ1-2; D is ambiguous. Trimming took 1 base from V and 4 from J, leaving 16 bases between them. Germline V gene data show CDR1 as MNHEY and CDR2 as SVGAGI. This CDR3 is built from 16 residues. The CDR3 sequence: CASSYLGEGAGYGYTF. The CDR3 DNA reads TGTGCCAGCAGTTACTTAGGTGAGGGCGCCGGCTATGGCTACACCTTC.

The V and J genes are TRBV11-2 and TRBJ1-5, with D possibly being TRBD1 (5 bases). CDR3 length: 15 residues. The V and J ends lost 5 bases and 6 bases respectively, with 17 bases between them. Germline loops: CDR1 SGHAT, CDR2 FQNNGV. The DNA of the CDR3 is TGTGCCAGCAGCCTCGGCCCAGGGCGGGCTCAGCCCCAGCATTTT. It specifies CASSLGPGRAQPQHF.

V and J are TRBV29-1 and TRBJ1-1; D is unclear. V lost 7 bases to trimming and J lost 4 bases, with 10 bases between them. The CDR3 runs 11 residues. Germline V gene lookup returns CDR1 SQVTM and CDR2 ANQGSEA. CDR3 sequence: CSAGVTTEAFF. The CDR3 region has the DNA TGCAGCGCCGGGGTTACCACTGAAGCTTTCTTT.